These 5 T cell receptor delta chains were sequenced from one sample in a study of γδ T cells in repeated Plasmodium falciparum infection. TCRdb made new clone calls on the multiplex PCR reads using CATT. This sample has more than 45,000 delta-chain clones, with roughly 1.8% found just once. Flow sorting of PBMC yielded separate Vgamma9/Vdelta2+ and Vdelta2-negative gammadelta T cell populations for bulk repertoire analysis. The sequenced sample was gamma-delta T cells from blood. The source of these receptors is a pool of human donors (malaria-infected and uninfected, not separated).

Worth noting for this clone: A far larger clone is off by one base, so a read error is likely. Different DNA sequences within this sample yield the same CDR3. This rearrangement joins TRDV3 to TRDJ1; 13 positions match TRDD3. V lost 0 bases and J lost 6; bases outside the gene matches: 31. The CDR3 has 23 amino acids. From germline, CDR1 is TVYSNPD and CDR2 GDNSRS (reference sequence). CDR3 nucleotide sequence: TGTGCCTTTAGGGGGGCCCTTCCTACGGATTGGTTTACTGGGGGATACGATGAAAATAAACTCATCTTT. Translation: CAFRGALPTDWFTGGYDENKLIF.

This clone was recorded a few times. A far larger clone lies a single base away; this is likely a read error. This sample also contains other DNA sequences that code for the same CDR3. The gene calls are TRDV2 and TRDJ1; D remains ambiguous. The J gene, missing from TCRdb, was assigned here through DNA to germline matching. With 4 bases removed from V and 3 bases from J, the gap between germline ends came to 14 bases. CDR3 length: 14 amino acids. Germline V CDR1 and CDR2: GEAIGNYY, EKD. The CDR3 region is CACDFPSLPDKLIF. The DNA of the CDR3 is TGTGCCTGTGATTTCCCCTCTCTGCCCGATAAACTCATCTTT.

This clone was detected many times. TCRdb records a much larger clone's protein for this DNA, with a difference at residue 21 that likely arises from a read error; the protein given is the translation of the DNA. The chain has TRDV3 and TRDJ2, with 11 positions matching TRDD3. Germline values: CDR1 TVYSNPD, CDR2 GDNSRS (reference sequence). The CDR3 runs to 24 residues. The CDR3 DNA reads as TGTGCCTTTAGATTCTACCGGAACTACGAGGGAATTTACTGGGGGATAGTGGTTAGAGCACGACTCTTCTTT. This sequence encodes CAFRFYRNYEGIYWGIVVRARLFF.

This clone has a count of ten or more. TCRdb lists the protein of a much larger clone for this DNA, which differs at residue 12, so this is likely a read error; the protein given here is translated from the DNA itself. J is TRDJ1 and V is TRDV1; TRDD3 matches 7 bases. CDR1 is TSWWSYY and CDR2 is QGS in the germline V gene. The CDR3 runs to 16 residues. The V segment lost 3 bases and the J segment 10 bases; nucleotides outside the gene matches: 17. The CDR3 reads CALGDPYPGGPGGLIF. DNA for the CDR3: TGTGCTCTTGGGGACCCATACCCTGGGGGCCCAGGTGGACTCATCTTT.

This clone turned up a few times. A far larger clone is only one base removed, so a read error is likely. The sample has other DNA sequences that encode this CDR3 too. DNA for the CDR3: TGTGCTCTTGGGGAGCTCTCCGGTACTGGGGGACCCGATAAACTCATCTTT. This translates into CALGELSGTGGPDKLIF. The chain links TRDV1 to TRDJ1; TRDD3 agrees at 9 bases. The CDR3 loop spans 17 amino acids. Unmatched junction bases numbered 11, after V lost 3 bases and J lost 3 bases. CDR1 TSWWSYY and CDR2 QGS come from the germline V gene.